The present TCR beta chain was sequenced within a study of PD-1 blockade in classical Hodgkin lymphoma. CDR3 length: 14 residues. The V end was cut by 3 bases, the J end by 2 bases, with 10 bases between. A note on this clone: Its antigen is currently unknown.

Every patient was affected by relapse after autologous stem cell transplantation, while exposure to brentuximab vedotin was not uniform. Magnetic negative selection purified CD4+ T cells from thawed PBMCs. Complete response, partial response or progressive disease constituted the best response categories observed. Study-level results: Any patient who commenced nivolumab under 1 year after ASCT was excluded.

Produced via immunoSEQ multiplex PCR; TCRdb's table is partial and in-frame only. The sample records about 7,600 clones, approximately 80% being singletons. Sequences were derived from CD4+ T cells from blood, sampled at baseline. The TCR sequence derives from a human donor with classical Hodgkin lymphoma. The V and J genes are TRBV23-1 and TRBJ1-1; the D is unclear. TRBV23-1 is filed as an ORF, its function uncertain. CDR3: CASSHRTPNTEAFF. CDR3 DNA sequence: TGCGCCAGCAGTCACCGGACTCCAAACACTGAAGCTTTCTTT.